Here is one T cell receptor beta chain with its context. This specimen comes from a study of T cell changes during pregnancy in multiple sclerosis. Sequencing was performed with immunoSEQ multiplex PCR; in TCRdb, only in-frame clones are kept and a portion is missing. The table includes approximately 43,000 clones, 90% to 95% detected once. J was trimmed by 4 bases and V by 7 bases; bases with no gene match: 8. CDR3 length: 14 amino acids. CDR1 is SQVTM, CDR2 ANQGSEA, per germline. Here the sequenced sample was CD8+ T cells from peripheral blood mononuclear cells, taken after pregnancy. The receptor comes from a female donor with multiple sclerosis, enrolled in a pregnancy study. J is TRBJ2-1 and V is TRBV29-1, with 9 bases aligning to TRBD1. CDR3 in DNA: TGCAGCGCTCCCGGGACAGGGACATACAATGAGCAGTTCTTC. This encodes CSAPGTGTYNEQFF.